The T cell receptor beta chain described here comes from a study of blood T cell repertoires in COVID-19. The wider study: The United States, Italy and Spain were the sources of the acute and convalescent COVID-19 samples.

This CDR3 is built from 14 residues. Trimming removed 0 bases from V and 3 bases from J, with 9 bases in between. Per germline, CDR1 SGDLS and CDR2 YYNGEE. Sequencing was performed with immunoSEQ multiplex PCR; in TCRdb, only in-frame clones are kept and a portion is missing. Altogether 45,000 to 60,000 clones are present, around 86% being singletons, with the ten largest covering about 1.8%. This sequence was found in an older woman with acute or convalescent COVID-19. The source material was peripheral blood. The V and J genes are TRBV9 and TRBJ1-1; D is unclear. The CDR3 DNA sequence: TGTGCCAGCAGCGTAGTGGGCGGGGACACTGAAGCTTTCTTT. Residues: CASSVVGGDTEAFF. The full variable domain, in which reference TRBV9 and TRBJ1-1 provide the parts outside the CDR3, is DSGVTQTPKHLITATGQRVTLRCSPRSGDLSVYWYQQSLDQGLQFLIQYYNGEERAKGNILERFSAQQFPDLHSELNLSSLELGDSALYFCASSVVGGDTEAFFGQGTRLTVV.